This T cell receptor (beta chain) was sequenced during a study of cytomegalovirus exposure and HLA in healthy donors. Study conclusions and caveats: As a later analysis showed, several of the most significant clusters appeared to be linked to common viral pathogens. Later analysis indicated greater clonal expansion among HLA-associated TCR beta chains than among equally common other chains. Among TCR sequences, most were rare, though some public TCRs appeared in many donors.

The germline CDR1 and CDR2 sequences are MNHEY and SVGAGI. V lost 5 bases and J 4 bases, leaving 14 bases between the germline ends. The CDR3 runs to 14 residues. With respect to this clone: The antigen remains unidentified.

PCR employed 60 Vbeta and 13 Jbeta primers. Repertoires were generated with immunoSEQ multiplex PCR, while TCRdb's copy carries only in-frame clones and drops some. The table gives 100,000 to 150,000 clones; the top ten clones make up over 2% of it. The sample was PBMCs. The chain employs TRBV6-5 and TRBJ1-2; D possibly corresponds to TRBD1 (6 bases). The receptor was isolated from a man aged 40-55 years in good health and CMV-seronegative. Here the CDR3 DNA reads TGTGCCAGCAGTCCAACAGGACAGAGCTATGGCTACACCTTC. Its translation: CASSPTGQSYGYTF.